This TCR beta chain is drawn from a study of monozygotic twins with inflammatory bowel disease. With regard to this clonotype: Its antigen is not identified.

Total RNA, at roughly 3.5 ug, went into every TCR library. Two rounds of nested PCR, of around 15 and 9 cycles, were run on TCRalpha and TCRbeta cDNA. TCRdb reanalyzed the 5' RACE reads, giving one entry per CDR3 protein sequence and no DNA. The sample holds approximately 330,000 distinct CDR3 sequences. Staff drew a roughly 2.5 ml blood sample from each donor. The CDR3 spans 15 residues. Germline CDR1 reads SGHAT; CDR2 reads FQDESV (reference sequence). Findings of the study overall: Healthy twins shared more clonotypes with others than IBD patients, most markedly active ones.

The specimen was blood. The clonotype was recovered from a human donor with ulcerative colitis or Crohn's disease, or a healthy co-twin of an affected twin (not recorded which). The gene calls are TRBV11-1 and TRBJ1-1; with no DNA, the TCRdb D assignment of TRBD1 cannot be verified. CDR3 region: CASSFTGTGYTEAFF.